The 30 T cell receptor beta chains given below trace back to one sample, sequenced in a study of T cells after yellow fever vaccination. TCRdb called the 5' RACE reads again in MiXCR, with one record for every CDR3 protein. Counted here are some 52,000 distinct CDR3 sequences, about 6.3% occurring once; the ten biggest clones make up approximately 25%. The material sequenced was CD8+ T cells not binding an NS4B(214-222) dextramer, sorted from PBMCs, taken about 41 days after the first yellow fever vaccination. These receptors were obtained from a man younger than 35 who received the YFV17D yellow fever vaccine.

The chain links TRBV12-3 or TRBV12-4 to TRBJ1-2; D unresolved. The CDR3 consists of 12 residues. The germline V and J ends were trimmed by 4 bases and 8 bases, with 11 bases remaining between them. DNA for the CDR3: TGTGCCAGCAGTTCCGGGTCATTCGGCTACACCTTC. Translated, it gives CASSSGSFGYTF.

With regard to this clonotype: A read error may explain this, as a much larger clone is one base away. The chain combines TRBV4-1 with TRBJ1-5; 10 bases are a match to TRBD1. The CDR3 extends over 16 amino acids. The ends lost 2 bases at V and 7 bases at J; junction bases unmatched: 8. Germline V gives CDR1 MGHRA, CDR2 YSYEKL. The CDR3 DNA is TGCGCCAGCAGCCAAAAGCCCGGGACAGGGGTACAGCCCCAGCATTTT. This encodes CASSQKPGTGVQPQHF.

The rearrangement uses TRBV5-1 and TRBJ2-5; unclear D gene. The germline gives CDR1 SGHRS, CDR2 YFSETQ. Trimming cost V 0 bases and J 0 bases, with 15 bases left between them. This CDR3 is 17 amino acids long. This CDR3 reads CASSLAYEPEYQETQYF. The CDR3 DNA follows: TGCGCCAGCAGCTTGGCCTACGAACCTGAGTACCAAGAGACCCAGTACTTC.

This clonotype came up a few times. This rearrangement joins TRBV18 to TRBJ1-1, with 7 bases matching TRBD1. CDR1 is KGHSH and CDR2 is LQKENI in the germline V gene. The CDR3 runs to 15 residues. Losses at the gene ends were 3 bases for V and 9 bases for J; bases not matched to a gene: 13. The CDR3 protein is CASSPRGNRGTQAFF. As DNA, the CDR3 is TGTGCCAGCTCACCTCGGGGAAACAGGGGAACTCAAGCTTTCTTT.

The chain has TRBV10-2 and TRBJ2-3; 7 bases align to TRBD2. V was pared by 6 bases and J by 0 bases, with 6 bases of the junction left unmatched. This CDR3 region has 15 residues. The germline V gene encodes CDR1 WSHSY and CDR2 SAAADI. Here the CDR3 reads CASSLSGASTDTQYF. CDR3 nucleotide sequence: TGCGCCAGCAGCCTCAGCGGGGCTAGCACAGATACGCAGTATTTT.

The chain is built from TRBV4-2 and TRBJ2-1, with 7 bases matching TRBD1. CDR1 and CDR2 (germline): LGHNA, YNFKEQ. V was clipped by 4 bases and J by 7 bases; unmatched bases: 7. CDR3 size: 14 residues. CDR3 protein: CASSRETGSNEQFF. The CDR3 region has the DNA TGTGCCAGCAGCCGTGAGACAGGGAGTAATGAGCAGTTCTTC.

This clonotype was detected ten times or more. This chain joins TRBV7-8 and TRBJ2-2; weak D call: TRBD1 (6 bases). In germline, CDR1 is SGHVS, CDR2 FQNEAQ. V lost 8 bases and J lost 1, with 14 bases in between. There are 15 residues in the CDR3. The CDR3 region is CASVSPGENTGELFF. CDR3 nucleotide sequence: TGTGCCAGCGTATCCCCAGGGGAGAACACCGGGGAGCTGTTTTTT. The whole variable domain, filled in from reference TRBV7-8 and TRBJ2-2, reads GAGVSQSPRYKVAKRGQDVALRCDPISGHVSLFWYQQALGQGPEFLTYFQNEAQLDKSGLPSDRFFAERPEGSVSTLKIQRTQQEDSAVYLCASVSPGENTGELFFGEGSRLTVL.

This chain connects TRBV5-1 to TRBJ2-7; D possibly corresponds to TRBD2 (6 bases). The V end was cut by 3 bases, the J end by 3 bases, with 16 bases between. Germline V gives CDR1 SGHRS, CDR2 YFSETQ. There are 15 residues in the CDR3. The CDR3 DNA reads TGCGCCAGCAGCTCGGAGGGAGAAGGCTTCTACGAGCAGTACTTC. Encoded protein: CASSSEGEGFYEQYF.

The chain links TRBV4-3 to TRBJ2-1; D is unclear. The germline CDR1 and CDR2 sequences are LGHNA and YSLEER. This CDR3 is 15 amino acids long. Trimming stripped 2 bases from V and 4 bases from J, with 12 bases between. CDR3 sequence reads: CASSQKAFGYNEQFF. The CDR3, as DNA: TGCGCCAGCAGCCAAAAGGCCTTTGGATACAATGAGCAGTTCTTC.

The V and J genes are TRBV3-1 and TRBJ2-3; TRBD2 agrees at 11 bases. CDR3 length: 16 amino acids. Germline lookup yields CDR1 LGHDT and CDR2 YNNKEL (reference sequence). V was pared by 2 bases and J by 6 bases, with 7 bases of the junction left unmatched. The DNA of the CDR3 is TGTGCCAGCAGCCAACCCCGGACTAGCGGGCTGGATACGCAGTATTTT. Its translation: CASSQPRTSGLDTQYF.

This clonotype has a handful of counts. The DNA for the CDR3 is TGTGCCAGCAGTTACTCGATGGAGGCAGTTAATTCTTCACCCCTCCACTTT. It is translated as CASSYSMEAVNSSPLHF. The chain is built from TRBV6-5 and TRBJ1-6, with D unresolved. The CDR3 consists of 17 residues. V was cut by 0 bases and J by 9 bases, with 18 bases left in between. In germline, CDR1 is MNHEY, CDR2 SVGAGI.

There are many counts of this clonotype. The V gene is TRBV11-2, the J gene TRBJ2-2; TRBD2 matches 12 bases. Losses at the gene ends were 0 bases for V and 3 bases for J; bases not matched to a gene: 5. The CDR3 has 18 amino acids. The germline V gene encodes CDR1 SGHAT and CDR2 FQNNGV. CDR3 bases: TGTGCCAGCAGCTTAGATCTAGCGGGGGGGCCGGACACCGGGGAGCTGTTTTTT. Translated, it gives CASSLDLAGGPDTGELFF.

In this sample, this clonotype turned up a few times. This chain connects TRBV5-1 to TRBJ2-4, with 10 nucleotides matching TRBD2. CDR1 is SGHRS and CDR2 is YFSETQ in the germline V gene. The CDR3 is 16 residues long. Germline trimming cut 5 bases from V and 4 bases from J; bases unmatched to any gene: 9. The DNA of the CDR3 is TGCGCCAGCAGGCCAACTAGCGGGAAGACTAAAAACATTCAGTACTTC. This encodes CASRPTSGKTKNIQYF.

This clonotype was detected only a few times. The chain joins TRBV25-1 to TRBJ2-3, with a weak D call TRBD1 (8 bases). V was pared by 7 bases and J by 4 bases, with 12 bases between. This CDR3 region has 13 residues. Germline assignment: CDR1 MGHDK and CDR2 SYGVNS. CDR3 protein: CASNTGGADTQYF. CDR3 DNA sequence: TGTGCCAGCAATACAGGGGGGGCAGATACGCAGTATTTT.

This chain links TRBV10-3 with TRBJ2-7; TRBD1 agrees at 10 bases. The germline CDR1 and CDR2 sequences are ENHRY and SYGVKD. Trimming removed 2 bases from V and 3 bases from J; junction bases left unmatched: 4. This CDR3 is built from 15 residues. CDR3 DNA: TGTGCCATCAGTGAGAGGGGACAGGGGATCTACGAGCAGTACTTC. It is translated as CAISERGQGIYEQYF.

The rearrangement uses TRBV12-3 or TRBV12-4 and TRBJ1-6; a weak D match, TRBD1 (5 bases). V lost 6 bases to trimming and J lost 0 bases, with 9 bases between them. The CDR3 is made up of 15 amino acids. The CDR3 protein is CASRIDSSYNSPLHF. The CDR3 DNA reads as TGTGCCAGCAGGATCGACAGCTCCTATAATTCACCCCTCCACTTT.

The rearrangement joins TRBV18 to TRBJ1-4; the match to TRBD1 covers 8 bases. Germline V gene sequence: CDR1 KGHSH, CDR2 LQKENI. V lost 3 bases and J lost 7; bases outside the gene matches: 4. The CDR3 is 14 amino acids. CDR3 in DNA: TGTGCCAGCTCACCCCGACAGGGGATTGAAAAACTGTTTTTT. This gives the protein CASSPRQGIEKLFF.

This clonotype was counted at least ten times. CDR3 nucleotide sequence: TGCAGGGCGGGAGGGGGGAATCAGCCCCAGCATTTT. Amino acids: CRAGGGNQPQHF. V usage is TRBV20-1 and J usage is TRBJ1-5; possible D gene TRBD1, 6 bases. Germline loops: CDR1 DFQATT, CDR2 SNEGSKA (reference sequence). This CDR3 region has 12 residues.

In this sample, this clonotype turned up many times. The rearrangement joins TRBV5-1 to TRBJ2-4, with 14 bases identical to TRBD2. The CDR3 sequence is 19 residues long. With V trimmed by 0 bases and J by 3 bases, 8 bases remained unmatched. Germline V gene sequence: CDR1 SGHRS, CDR2 YFSETQ. CDR3 DNA sequence: TGCGCCAGCAGCTTGGGACTAGCGGGGGGGCGATTTGGCAAAAACATTCAGTACTTC. Translated: CASSLGLAGGRFGKNIQYF.

The chain combines TRBV20-1 with TRBJ1-1; D not certain. This CDR3 has 14 amino acids. Trimming removed 2 bases from V and 0 bases from J, with 10 bases in between. Germline V CDR1 and CDR2: DFQATT, SNEGSKA (reference sequence). The CDR3 DNA reads as TGCAGTGCTAGAACAGTTGGGGTGAACACTGAAGCTTTCTTT. It specifies CSARTVGVNTEAFF.

This clonotype was observed a few times. The rearrangement links TRBV7-6 to TRBJ2-7; TRBD1 matches at 10 bases. This CDR3 spans 15 amino acids. Unmatched junction bases numbered 6, after V lost 5 bases and J lost 2 bases. Germline V lookup: CDR1 SGHVS, CDR2 FNYEAQ. The CDR3 DNA reads TGTGCCAGCAGCCCGGGACAGGGGACCCCCTACGAGCAGTACTTC. The encoded protein is CASSPGQGTPYEQYF.

V gene TRBV5-6 combines with J gene TRBJ2-3; TRBD2 agrees at 8 bases. Trimming took 1 base from V and 3 from J; bases not matched to a gene: 4. Per the germline V gene, CDR1 is SGHDT and CDR2 is YYEEEE. CDR3 length: 15 residues. The CDR3: CASSLTGLVTDTQYF. CDR3 in DNA: TGTGCCAGCAGCTTGACGGGACTAGTAACAGATACGCAGTATTTT.

This clonotype was seen more than once but under ten times. The V call is TRBV19, the J call TRBJ2-1, with D perhaps assigned TRBD1 or TRBD2 (5 bases each). V was shortened by 1 base and J by 5 bases, with 15 bases between the two germline ends. The CDR3 sequence is 16 residues long. CDR1 and CDR2 (germline): LNHDA, SQIVND (reference sequence). Written as DNA, the CDR3 is TGTGCCAGTAGTATAGGATCAGGGTTGGGGGACAATGAGCAGTTCTTC. It specifies CASSIGSGLGDNEQFF.

This rearrangement joins TRBV11-1 to TRBJ2-1; 14 bases line up with TRBD2. V shed 5 bases, J shed 7 bases, and the junction held 13 bases outside the gene matches. This CDR3 is 18 amino acids long. Per the germline V gene, CDR1 is SGHAT and CDR2 is FQDESV (reference sequence). CDR3 sequence: CASSHKKGLAGVVNEQFF. CDR3 in DNA: TGTGCCAGCAGCCACAAAAAGGGACTAGCGGGGGTAGTAAATGAGCAGTTCTTC.

The CDR3 sequence is CASSQEAGYGETQYF. CDR3 in DNA: TGCGCCAGCAGCCAAGAGGCAGGGTACGGAGAGACCCAGTACTTC. The genes are TRBV4-1 and TRBJ2-5, with D perhaps matching TRBD1 (5 bases). CDR3 length: 15 residues. Between the trimmed V and J ends, which lost 0 bases and 4 bases, there was a span of 12 bases. The germline V gene encodes CDR1 MGHRA and CDR2 YSYEKL.

The chain uses TRBV27 and TRBJ2-3; D is possibly TRBD1 (6 bases). The CDR3 has 14 amino acids. Per germline, CDR1 MNHEY and CDR2 SMNVEV (reference sequence). The germline V and J ends were trimmed by 6 bases and 2 bases, with 12 bases remaining between them. In nucleotides, the CDR3 is TGTGCCAGCAGGCCCGGGACACACACAGATACGCAGTATTTT. The encoded protein is CASRPGTHTDTQYF.

This clonotype has a single count. One base away lies a much larger clone, so this may be a sequencing read error. V is TRBV12-3 or TRBV12-4 and J is TRBJ2-5, with D hard to call. This CDR3 comprises 11 residues. In DNA, the CDR3 is TGTGCCAGCAGTCCCGCGGAGATCCAGTACTTC. Its translation: CASSPAEIQYF.

The table lists this clonotype with many counts. In nucleotides, the CDR3 is TGTGCCACCAGCAGAGACTCCAGTGGCTATGGCTACACCTTC. Translation gives CATSRDSSGYGYTF. The gene calls are TRBV15 and TRBJ1-2, with no clear D. Per the germline V gene, CDR1 is LNHNV and CDR2 is YYDKDF (reference sequence). Trimming removed 0 bases at V and 4 bases at J, with 9 bases between. The CDR3 totals 14 residues.

This clonotype was recorded a few times. The chain employs TRBV4-1 and TRBJ1-1; TRBD1 aligns across 8 bases. The CDR3 length is 15 residues. Germline loops: CDR1 MGHRA, CDR2 YSYEKL. The V segment lost 3 bases and the J segment 4 bases; nucleotides outside the gene matches: 7. The CDR3 nucleotides are TGCGCCAGCAGCCAGGGGGGACAGGCGGGCACTGAAGCTTTCTTT. It yields the protein CASSQGGQAGTEAFF.

Concerning this clonotype: It may be a read error: a sequence one base away is much more abundant. V is TRBV27 and J is TRBJ1-1; D might be TRBD1 (5 bases). The CDR3 extends over 12 amino acids. Germline V gene sequence: CDR1 MNHEY, CDR2 SMNVEV (reference sequence). Trimming removed 2 bases from V and 10 bases from J, with 11 bases in between. The CDR3 region is CASSLGGGGAFF. The CDR3 region has the DNA TGTGCCAGCAGTTTAGGGGGGGGTGGAGCTTTCTTT.